The rows below give T cell receptor beta chains drawn from one sample of a study of shared clonotypes between healthy human individuals. Libraries were prepared by immunoSEQ multiplex PCR; TCRdb keeps only in-frame clonotypes and omits some of them. The sample consists of about 1.1 million clones, around three quarters of them appearing once. Sequencing was carried out using memory CD4+ T cells from PBMCs. The receptor set was obtained from a man between 18 and 35 years old in good health. Some clones in this sample may be carry-over from other donors' samples. The CDR3 runs from the conserved cysteine through the conserved F or W. Each record gives: D gene, J gene, V gene, clone size, CDR3 protein, CDR3 DNA. D genes are given only for firm matches. Clone size is shown for a subset of rows, as once, few, many or a class of expanded clone.

D gene: .; J gene: TRBJ2-5; V gene: TRBV28; clone size: .; CDR3 protein: CASSFGETQYF; CDR3 DNA: TGTGCCAGCAGTTTCGGCGAGACCCAGTACTTC
D gene: .; J gene: TRBJ1-3; V gene: TRBV20-1; clone size: .; CDR3 protein: CSAPRGNTIYF; CDR3 DNA: TGCAGTGCTCCACGTGGAAACACCATATATTTT
D gene: .; J gene: TRBJ1-2; V gene: TRBV7-2; clone size: .; CDR3 protein: CASSLSSQAPNYGYTF; CDR3 DNA: TGTGCCAGCAGCTTATCGTCTCAAGCACCAAACTATGGCTACACCTTC
D gene: TRBD1; J gene: TRBJ1-1; V gene: TRBV27; clone size: .; CDR3 protein: CASSGGTGGFDTEAFF; CDR3 DNA: TGTGCCAGCAGCGGAGGGACAGGGGGCTTCGACACTGAAGCTTTCTTT
D gene: TRBD2; J gene: TRBJ2-1; V gene: TRBV11-2; clone size: .; CDR3 protein: CASRRLAEPSREQFF; CDR3 DNA: TGTGCCAGCCGGCGGCTAGCGGAACCTTCTAGGGAGCAGTTCTTC
D gene: TRBD1; J gene: TRBJ2-7; V gene: TRBV5-1; clone size: .; CDR3 protein: CASSLGQGWDEQYF; CDR3 DNA: TGCGCCAGCAGCCTTGGACAGGGGTGGGACGAGCAGTACTTC
D gene: .; J gene: TRBJ1-5; V gene: TRBV2; clone size: .; CDR3 protein: CASTGDSNQPQHF; CDR3 DNA: TGTGCCAGCACAGGCGATAGCAATCAGCCCCAGCATTTT
D gene: .; J gene: TRBJ1-5; V gene: TRBV23-1; clone size: .; CDR3 protein: CASWGGPCNQPQHF; CDR3 DNA: TGCGCCAGCTGGGGGGGACCCTGCAATCAGCCCCAGCATTTT
D gene: TRBD2; J gene: TRBJ2-1; V gene: TRBV11-1; clone size: .; CDR3 protein: CASRPLAGEGYNEQFF; CDR3 DNA: TGTGCCAGCAGACCCTTAGCGGGAGAGGGCTACAATGAGCAGTTCTTC
D gene: TRBD1; J gene: TRBJ1-1; V gene: TRBV5-1; clone size: .; CDR3 protein: CASSRTGGMNTEAFF; CDR3 DNA: TGCGCCAGCAGCCGGACAGGGGGGATGAACACTGAAGCTTTCTTT
D gene: TRBD2; J gene: TRBJ2-1; V gene: TRBV5-6; clone size: once; CDR3 protein: CASSLIAGGPNEQFF; CDR3 DNA: TGTGCCAGCAGCTTAATAGCGGGAGGGCCCAATGAGCAGTTCTTC
D gene: .; J gene: TRBJ1-2; V gene: TRBV29-1; clone size: .; CDR3 protein: CSVPTRGNNYGYTF; CDR3 DNA: TGCAGCGTCCCCACCAGGGGAAATAACTATGGCTACACCTTC
D gene: .; J gene: TRBJ2-6; V gene: TRBV19; clone size: .; CDR3 protein: CASRGRGRGANVLTF; CDR3 DNA: TGTGCCAGTAGGGGCCGGGGGCGAGGGGCCAACGTCCTGACTTTC
D gene: TRBD1; J gene: TRBJ1-2; V gene: TRBV5-1; clone size: .; CDR3 protein: CASRLGQGANYGYTF; CDR3 DNA: TGCGCCAGCAGGCTTGGTCAGGGGGCTAACTATGGCTACACCTTC
D gene: .; J gene: TRBJ2-3; V gene: TRBV5-4; clone size: .; CDR3 protein: CASSLGGGTDTQYF; CDR3 DNA: TGTGCCAGCAGCTTGGGGGGAGGCACAGATACGCAGTATTTT
D gene: .; J gene: TRBJ2-3; V gene: TRBV7-3; clone size: .; CDR3 protein: CASSSLGSGTDTQYF; CDR3 DNA: TGTGCCAGCAGCTCCCTGGGAAGCGGCACAGATACGCAGTATTTT
D gene: .; J gene: TRBJ2-1; V gene: TRBV18; clone size: few; CDR3 protein: CASSPQTYEQFF; CDR3 DNA: TGTGCCAGCTCACCCCAGACCTATGAGCAGTTCTTC
D gene: TRBD1; J gene: TRBJ1-2; V gene: TRBV30; clone size: .; CDR3 protein: CAWSVRRTGGEYGYTF; CDR3 DNA: TGTGCCTGGAGTGTACGTAGGACAGGGGGAGAGTATGGCTACACCTTC
D gene: .; J gene: TRBJ1-1; V gene: TRBV7-9; clone size: many; CDR3 protein: CASSSLTGNYKGTEAFF; CDR3 DNA: TGTGCCAGCAGCTCACTCACAGGGAACTACAAGGGCACTGAAGCTTTCTTT
D gene: TRBD2; J gene: TRBJ2-5; V gene: TRBV5-1; clone size: .; CDR3 protein: CASSPIAGAPVETQYF; CDR3 DNA: TGCGCCAGCAGCCCGATAGCGGGAGCCCCTGTGGAGACCCAGTACTTC
D gene: .; J gene: TRBJ1-4; V gene: TRBV7-2; clone size: .; CDR3 protein: CASSPTGLEGEKLFF; CDR3 DNA: TGTGCCAGCAGCCCTACAGGGCTCGAGGGTGAAAAACTGTTTTTT
D gene: .; J gene: TRBJ2-7; V gene: TRBV5-8; clone size: many; CDR3 protein: CASTNYGGPLMQYF; CDR3 DNA: TGTGCCAGCACCAACTACGGCGGGCCCCTAATGCAGTACTTC
D gene: TRBD2; J gene: TRBJ2-2; V gene: TRBV7-7; clone size: .; CDR3 protein: CASSSQAGFTGELFF; CDR3 DNA: TGTGCCAGCAGCTCCCAAGCGGGATTCACCGGGGAGCTGTTTTTT
D gene: .; J gene: TRBJ1-5; V gene: TRBV28; clone size: .; CDR3 protein: CASTRARLGTPDYSNQPQHF; CDR3 DNA: TGTGCCAGCACGCGCGCTAGACTAGGGACCCCGGACTATAGCAATCAGCCCCAGCATTTT
D gene: .; J gene: TRBJ2-3; V gene: TRBV29-1; clone size: .; CDR3 protein: CSVDGGGSATQYF; CDR3 DNA: TGCAGCGTTGACGGAGGGGGGAGTGCAACGCAGTATTTT
D gene: .; J gene: TRBJ1-1; V gene: TRBV15; clone size: .; CDR3 protein: CATSRVSATEAFF; CDR3 DNA: TGTGCCACCAGCAGAGTGTCGGCGACTGAAGCTTTCTTT
D gene: .; J gene: TRBJ2-7; V gene: TRBV6-1; clone size: .; CDR3 protein: CASSAISPGAGGGSSYEQYF; CDR3 DNA: TGTGCCAGCAGTGCGATTTCACCCGGGGCCGGCGGGGGCAGCTCCTACGAGCAGTACTTC
D gene: .; J gene: TRBJ1-5; V gene: TRBV7-2; clone size: .; CDR3 protein: CASSLDYNQPQHF; CDR3 DNA: TGTGCCAGCAGCTTAGATTACAATCAGCCCCAGCATTTT
D gene: TRBD2; J gene: TRBJ2-3; V gene: TRBV15; clone size: .; CDR3 protein: CATSRGTSVLTDTQYF; CDR3 DNA: TGTGCCACCAGCAGGGGGACTAGCGTCTTAACAGATACGCAGTATTTT
D gene: .; J gene: TRBJ2-1; V gene: TRBV10-3; clone size: once; CDR3 protein: CASQVGGQGYEQFF; CDR3 DNA: TGTGCCTCCCAAGTGGGGGGCCAGGGGTATGAGCAGTTCTTC
D gene: .; J gene: TRBJ2-7; V gene: TRBV2; clone size: once; CDR3 protein: CASSEQESSYEQCF; CDR3 DNA: TGTGCCAGCAGTGAACAGGAGAGCTCCTACGAGCAGTGCTTC
D gene: .; J gene: TRBJ2-7; V gene: TRBV9; clone size: few; CDR3 protein: CASSVEGPYEQYF; CDR3 DNA: TGTGCCAGCAGCGTAGAGGGCCCCTACGAGCAGTACTTC
D gene: .; J gene: TRBJ2-1; V gene: TRBV9; clone size: .; CDR3 protein: CASSVGGRAKPFF; CDR3 DNA: TGTGCCAGCAGCGTCGGGGGCAGGGCGAAGCCGTTCTTC
D gene: .; J gene: TRBJ2-5; V gene: TRBV6-1; clone size: .; CDR3 protein: CASSGIPTGTQYF; CDR3 DNA: TGTGCCAGCAGTGGGATACCAACGGGGACCCAGTACTTC
D gene: TRBD2; J gene: TRBJ2-1; V gene: TRBV5-1; clone size: .; CDR3 protein: CASSKGLAGGLTYNEQFF; CDR3 DNA: TGCGCCAGCAGCAAGGGACTAGCGGGAGGGCTTACCTACAATGAGCAGTTCTTC
D gene: .; J gene: TRBJ1-1; V gene: TRBV10-3; clone size: .; CDR3 protein: CAISESGGANTEAFF; CDR3 DNA: TGTGCCATCAGTGAGTCTGGGGGCGCGAACACTGAAGCTTTCTTT
D gene: .; J gene: TRBJ2-7; V gene: TRBV5-4; clone size: .; CDR3 protein: CASGPRDGRGYEQYF; CDR3 DNA: TGTGCCAGCGGCCCACGGGATGGGAGAGGCTACGAGCAGTACTTC
D gene: TRBD1; J gene: TRBJ1-4; V gene: TRBV4-2; clone size: .; CDR3 protein: CASSEIGGTNEKLFF; CDR3 DNA: TGTGCCAGCAGCGAAATAGGGGGCACTAATGAAAAACTGTTTTTT
D gene: TRBD1; J gene: TRBJ1-4; V gene: TRBV7-9; clone size: .; CDR3 protein: CASSPYTGANEKLFF; CDR3 DNA: TGTGCCAGCAGCCCGTACACAGGGGCTAATGAAAAACTGTTTTTT
D gene: .; J gene: TRBJ2-7; V gene: TRBV9; clone size: few; CDR3 protein: CASSVAGQSYEQYF; CDR3 DNA: TGTGCCAGCAGCGTAGCCGGACAGAGCTACGAGCAGTACTTC
D gene: TRBD2; J gene: TRBJ2-3; V gene: TRBV5-1; clone size: .; CDR3 protein: CASSFPLAGEADTQYF; CDR3 DNA: TGCGCCAGCAGCTTTCCCTTAGCGGGAGAGGCAGATACGCAGTATTTT
D gene: .; J gene: TRBJ2-7; V gene: TRBV6-5; clone size: .; CDR3 protein: CASSYSRDGPYEQYF; CDR3 DNA: TGTGCCAGCAGTTACTCCCGGGACGGACCGTACGAGCAGTACTTC
D gene: TRBD2; J gene: TRBJ2-1; V gene: TRBV7-2; clone size: .; CDR3 protein: CASSLISGDNEQFF; CDR3 DNA: TGTGCCAGCAGCTTAATAAGCGGGGACAATGAGCAGTTCTTC
D gene: TRBD2; J gene: TRBJ2-5; V gene: TRBV6-1; clone size: .; CDR3 protein: CASSDRLAVGGETQYF; CDR3 DNA: TGTGCCAGCAGTGACAGACTAGCGGTAGGGGGGGAGACCCAGTACTTC
D gene: .; J gene: TRBJ1-5; V gene: TRBV7-9; clone size: .; CDR3 protein: CASSSTDSSNQPQHF; CDR3 DNA: TGTGCCAGCAGCTCCACGGACAGTAGCAATCAGCCCCAGCATTTT
D gene: .; J gene: TRBJ2-5; V gene: TRBV5-6; clone size: .; CDR3 protein: CASSLMVGRDVAAQYF; CDR3 DNA: TGTGCCAGCAGCTTGATGGTCGGCCGGGACGTGGCGGCCCAGTACTTC
D gene: TRBD1; J gene: TRBJ2-5; V gene: TRBV5-4; clone size: .; CDR3 protein: CASSWGTGRPETQYF; CDR3 DNA: TGTGCCAGCAGCTGGGGGACAGGGAGACCGGAGACCCAGTACTTC
D gene: .; J gene: TRBJ1-2; V gene: TRBV5-1; clone size: .; CDR3 protein: CASSLTYTDGGGYTF; CDR3 DNA: TGCGCCAGCAGCTTGACATACACGGACGGAGGAGGCTACACCTTC
D gene: .; J gene: TRBJ2-1; V gene: TRBV5-1; clone size: .; CDR3 protein: CASSPTYNEQFF; CDR3 DNA: TGCGCCAGCAGCCCTACGTACAATGAGCAGTTCTTC
D gene: .; J gene: TRBJ2-1; V gene: TRBV27; clone size: .; CDR3 protein: CASSLQGRFPNEQFF; CDR3 DNA: TGTGCCAGCAGTTTACAGGGTCGTTTCCCTAATGAGCAGTTCTTC
D gene: TRBD2; J gene: TRBJ2-3; V gene: TRBV28; clone size: .; CDR3 protein: CASSSSASGTSTDTQYF; CDR3 DNA: TGTGCCAGCAGTTCCTCCGCTAGCGGGACTAGCACAGATACGCAGTATTTT
D gene: TRBD1; J gene: TRBJ2-3; V gene: TRBV5-1; clone size: .; CDR3 protein: CASSWDSLTDTQYF; CDR3 DNA: TGCGCCAGCAGCTGGGACAGCCTGACAGATACGCAGTATTTT
D gene: .; J gene: TRBJ2-1; V gene: TRBV5-5; clone size: .; CDR3 protein: CASSSPRGGWDEQFF; CDR3 DNA: TGTGCCAGCAGCTCCCCCAGAGGAGGGTGGGATGAGCAGTTCTTC
D gene: .; J gene: TRBJ2-3; V gene: TRBV7-2; clone size: once; CDR3 protein: CASRAPSGGGGDTQYF; CDR3 DNA: TGTGCCAGCCGCGCCCCTTCGGGTGGGGGTGGGGATACGCAGTATTTT